A selection of T cell receptor beta chains follows, all from one sample in a study of PD-1 blockade in classical Hodgkin lymphoma. TCRdb's copy holds only in-frame clones and misses some; the assay was immunoSEQ multiplex PCR. The data contain some 21,000 clones, 68% of them seen just once; the ten biggest clones take up 5.8%. The source was peripheral blood mononuclear cells (PBMCs), collected at baseline. The receptor set was obtained from a human donor with classical Hodgkin lymphoma. CDR3s include the opening cysteine and the closing phenylalanine or tryptophan. The order of the fields is CDR3 length, V gene, CDR3 protein.

>14|TRBV7-2
CASSSRSAGNTIYF
>15|TRBV7-9
CASSLVALDNSPLHF
>15|TRBV14
CASSQEGTGFYGYTF
>15|TRBV18
CASSPIKPVNYGYTF
>15|TRBV5-6
CASSLGVREADGYTF
>15|TRBV5-4
CASSPRGQANTEAFF
>14|TRBV10-3
CAIRAVLQADTQYF
>15|TRBV7-2
CASGRRGLNTDTQYF
>15|TRBV19
CASSIGRSDNSPLHF
>14|TRBV28
CASGTGAANYGYTF
>15|TRBV4-3
CASSQSSTGANVLTF
>14|TRBV4-3
CASSQDRVAGELFF
>15|TRBV27
CASSSRRSQNSPLHF
>12|TRBV30
CAWSVRGNTIYF
>15|TRBV2
CASSKERPDTDTQYF